The present T cell receptor (beta chain) was sequenced within a study of OX40 agonist ivuxolimab in advanced cancers. Libraries were prepared by immunoSEQ multiplex PCR; TCRdb keeps only in-frame clonotypes and omits some of them. The data hold around 65,000 clones, with 85% to 95% observed a single time. The starting material was CD4+ or CD8+ T cells sorted from blood, obtained in a trial of the OX40 agonist ivuxolimab. The TCR was taken from an adult with an advanced solid tumor such as melanoma, head and neck, liver or kidney cancer.

The DNA of the CDR3 is TGTGCCAGCAGCGTAGGGACAGGGCTTAGCAATCAGCCCCAGCATTTT. Its protein is CASSVGTGLSNQPQHF. V gene TRBV9 combines with J gene TRBJ1-5; 8 positions agree with TRBD1. Trimming took 0 bases from V and 0 from J; bases not matched to a gene: 2. Germline V gene data show CDR1 as SGDLS and CDR2 as YYNGEE. The CDR3 covers 16 residues.